A single sample gave rise to the 10 T cell receptor beta chains below, sequenced in a study of T cells in women clearing cervical HPV infection. Clones were sequenced by immunoSEQ multiplex PCR, and TCRdb holds only the in-frame ones, with some missing. The table for this sample gives some 46,000 clones. The specimen was blood buffy coat. These receptors all stem from a woman aged 18-70 years with a cervical HPV16 infection that either progressed to CIN3+ or cleared (not recorded which).

As regards this clone: The CDR3 goes on 3 residues after the read ends, and that part is filled in from the germline J gene. The chain couples TRBV6-1 to TRBJ2-4; 11 bases fit TRBD2. The CDR3 runs to 16 residues. The germline gives CDR1 MNHNS, CDR2 SASEGT. CDR3 DNA, as far as it was read: TGTGCCAGCAGTGAAGCTACTAGCGGGGGCCAAGAGACT. It codes for CASSEATSGGQET. The whole CDR3 sequence reads CASSEATSGGQETQYF.

A word on this clone: The read ends 3 residues early relative to the CDR3; the germline J gene fills the gap. The chain employs TRBV30 and TRBJ2-1, with D possibly TRBD2 on 6 matching bases. Trimming stripped 5 bases from V and 5 bases from J, with 13 bases between. Per germline, CDR1 GTSNPN and CDR2 SVGIG (reference sequence). The CDR3 extends over 13 amino acids. CDR3 sequence reads: CAWSGLSHNEQFF. CDR3 bases read: TGTGCCTGGTCGGGACTGTCCCACAATGAG.

As regards this clone: The read falls 3 residues short of the CDR3 end, and the missing part is taken from the germline J gene. The gene calls are TRBV5-1 and TRBJ2-3; perhaps TRBD1 as D (7 bases). Between the trimmed V and J ends, which lost 8 bases and 2 bases, there was a span of 18 bases. The CDR3 totals 15 residues. Per the germline V gene, CDR1 is SGHRS and CDR2 is YFSETQ. The CDR3 protein is CASLAGQSATDTQYF. The part of the CDR3 DNA that was read is TGCGCCAGTCTCGCGGGACAGTCGGCCACAGATACG.

In regard to this clone: The read ends 3 residues shy of where the CDR3 ends; the end is completed using the germline J gene. Distinct nucleotide sequences in the sample also encode this CDR3. V and J are TRBV7-8 and TRBJ1-3; D gene unclear. The CDR3 extends over 16 amino acids. Germline assignment: CDR1 SGHVS and CDR2 FQNEAQ. Trimming removed 5 bases at V and 4 bases at J, with 18 bases between. The DNA read from the CDR3 is TGTGCCAGCAGCCAATACCCGGGTCACCAAGGAAACACC. Its translation: CASSQYPGHQGNT. The CDR3 reads in full as CASSQYPGHQGNTIYF.

A remark on this clone: The read ends 3 residues shy of where the CDR3 ends; the end is completed using the germline J gene. The rearrangement uses TRBV19 and TRBJ2-1, with 12 bases aligning to TRBD2. V shed 3 bases and J 9 bases; nucleotides not matched to a gene: 9. This CDR3 is 16 amino acids long. Germline assignment: CDR1 LNHDA and CDR2 SQIVND (reference sequence). The DNA read from the CDR3 is TGTGCCAGTAGTATGGGTCTAGCGGGAGGGCGTGGTGAG. Its translation is CASSMGLAGGRGE. The complete CDR3 sequence is CASSMGLAGGRGEQFF.

Of note for this clone: Sequencing ends 3 residues short of the CDR3 end; the germline J gene provides the rest. J is TRBJ2-5 and V is TRBV10-1; perhaps TRBD1 as D (5 bases). The V and J ends lost 3 bases and 2 bases respectively, with 13 bases between them. CDR3 length: 15 residues. Germline CDR1 is WNHNN and CDR2 is SYGVQD (reference sequence). CDR3 loop: CASSDSDTSQETQYF. The part of the CDR3 DNA that was read is TGCGCCAGCAGTGATTCGGACACCTCACAAGAGACC.

With regard to this clone: The read comes to an end 3 residues before the CDR3 does, leaving the germline J gene to fill in the end. J is TRBJ2-1 and V is TRBV11-3; the D gene is possibly TRBD1 (7 bases). V gave up 3 bases and J gave up 5 bases, with 11 bases separating them. Germline V CDR1 and CDR2: SGHNT, YENEEA. The CDR3 consists of 14 residues. The part of the CDR3 DNA that was read is TGTGCCAGCAGCTTCCAGGGGGGTCACAATGAG. Protein sequence: CASSFQGGHNE. The full CDR3 protein is CASSFQGGHNEQFF.

As for this clone: The read terminates 3 residues before the CDR3 end, so the remaining end is supplied by the germline J gene. The chain is built from TRBV30 and TRBJ1-2, with a weak D call TRBD1 (5 bases). The germline V and J ends were trimmed by 2 bases and 3 bases, with 10 bases remaining between them. CDR1 GTSNPN and CDR2 SVGIG come from the germline V gene (reference sequence). The CDR3 runs 13 residues. CDR3: CAWSRGRDYGYTF. The CDR3 bases that were read are TGTGCCTGGAGTAGGGGAAGGGACTATGGC.

CDR3 bases read: TGTGCCAGCAGCTACTACCAGGGACTTATCTACGAG. The encoded protein is CASSYYQGLIYE. The whole CDR3 is CASSYYQGLIYEQYF. The genes are TRBV7-2 and TRBJ2-7; D might be TRBD2 (6 bases). With the read ending 3 residues before the CDR3 end, the germline J gene is used to fill in that end. CDR1 SGHTA and CDR2 FQGNSA come from the germline V gene. V gave up 4 bases and J gave up 3 bases, with 16 bases separating them. CDR3 size: 15 residues.

As to this clone: The read ends 3 residues before the CDR3 terminus; that terminus is restored from the germline J gene. The rearrangement joins TRBV7-8 to TRBJ1-2; 8 positions agree with TRBD1. CDR3 length: 15 amino acids. Germline CDR1 is SGHVS and CDR2 is FQNEAQ. Here the CDR3 reads CASSLPGTGRETYTF. CDR3 DNA, as far as it was read: TGTGCCAGCAGCCTTCCCGGGACAGGTCGAGAGACC. The full variable domain, with the rest looked up from reference TRBV7-8 and TRBJ1-2, is GAGVSQSPRYKVAKRGQDVALRCDPISGHVSLFWYQQALGQGPEFLTYFQNEAQLDKSGLPSDRFFAERPEGSVSTLKIQRTQQEDSAVYLCASSLPGTGRETYTFGSGTRLTVV.